Sequencing of this TCR beta chain was carried out in a study of T-cell reconstitution after alpha-beta-depleted transplantation in children. Trimming stripped 0 bases from V and 4 bases from J, with 4 bases between. The V gene's germline CDR1 is MDHEN and CDR2 SYDVKM. There are 12 residues in the CDR3. This clonotype was seen a few times. It was with unique molecular identifiers that the TCRbeta library was prepared. Each CDR3 protein gets one entry after TCRdb re-called the PCR reads with MiXCR. Among 350,000 to 450,000 distinct CDR3 sequences listed, around 21% were seen once. The rearrangement uses TRBV28 and TRBJ2-7; the D is unclear. The sample consisted of PBMCs from the stem cell graft donor, taken from the stem cell graft. The clonotype was recovered from a human donor who donated a stem cell graft to a child with acute myeloid leukemia. The DNA of the CDR3 is TGTGCCAGCAGTTTATGGGGTTACGAGCAGTACTTC. Translating it yields CASSLWGYEQYF.